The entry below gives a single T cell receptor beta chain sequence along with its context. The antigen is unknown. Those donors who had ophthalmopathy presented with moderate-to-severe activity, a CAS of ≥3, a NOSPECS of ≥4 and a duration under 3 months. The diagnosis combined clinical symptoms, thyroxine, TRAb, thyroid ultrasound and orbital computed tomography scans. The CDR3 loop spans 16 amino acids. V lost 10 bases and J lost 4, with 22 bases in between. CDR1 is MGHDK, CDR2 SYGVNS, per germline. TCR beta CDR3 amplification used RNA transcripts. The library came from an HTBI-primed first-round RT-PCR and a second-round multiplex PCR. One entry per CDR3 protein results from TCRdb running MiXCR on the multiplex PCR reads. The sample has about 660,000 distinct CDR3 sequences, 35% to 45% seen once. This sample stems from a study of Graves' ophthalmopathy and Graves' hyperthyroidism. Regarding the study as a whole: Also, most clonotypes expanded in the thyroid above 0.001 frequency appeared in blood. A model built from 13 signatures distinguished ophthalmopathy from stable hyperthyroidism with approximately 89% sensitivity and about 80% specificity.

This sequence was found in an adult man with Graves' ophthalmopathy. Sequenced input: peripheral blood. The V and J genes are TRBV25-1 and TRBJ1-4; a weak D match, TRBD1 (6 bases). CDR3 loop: CATEGGLNSLNEKLFF. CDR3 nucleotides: TGTGCCACCGAGGGGGGGCTGAACTCCCTTAATGAAAAACTGTTTTTT.